A single sample gave rise to the 17 T cell receptor beta chains below, sequenced in a study of control samples from healthy donors and cancer patients. Produced via immunoSEQ multiplex PCR; TCRdb's table is partial and in-frame only. Here the sample spans about 100,000 clones, 70% to 90% being singletons. Sequencing was carried out using blood. Source of these receptors: a man between 25 and 39 years old in good health.

V is TRBV5-1 and J is TRBJ2-6; D may be TRBD1 or TRBD2 (6 bases each). Trimming took off 3 bases at V and 1 base at J, with 14 bases between the two ends. Germline lookup yields CDR1 SGHRS and CDR2 YFSETQ. This CDR3 contains 17 residues. As DNA, the CDR3 is TGCGCCAGCAGCTCGGGGGCCACAGGGTCTGGGGCCAACGTCCTGACTTTC. Its protein product is CASSSGATGSGANVLTF. The variable domain in full, with the rest retrieved from reference TRBV5-1 and TRBJ2-6, is KAGVTQTPRYLIKTRGQQVTLSCSPISGHRSVSWYQQTPGQGLQFLFEYFSETQRNKGNFPGRFSGRQFSNSRSEMNVSTLELGDSALYLCASSSGATGSGANVLTFGAGSRLTVL.

This clone appeared a single time. The genes are TRBV5-1 and TRBJ2-1; D not resolved. This CDR3 comprises 14 residues. The V gene lost 4 bases and the J gene lost 0 bases, with 8 bases spanning the gap. Germline-derived CDR1 and CDR2 are SGHRS and YFSETQ. For the CDR3, the DNA is TGCGCCAGCAGCCCGAACCCCTCCTACAATGAGCAGTTCTTC. This encodes CASSPNPSYNEQFF.

V and J are TRBV28 and TRBJ2-1; a possible D gene is TRBD2 (5 bases). CDR1 and CDR2 (germline): MDHEN, SYDVKM. V was pared by 2 bases and J by 6 bases, with 14 bases between. The CDR3 consists of 15 residues. The CDR3 sequence: CASSLRAAYLNEQFF. The CDR3 DNA follows: TGTGCCAGCAGTTTACGAGCGGCGTACCTCAATGAGCAGTTCTTC.

This sequence joins TRBV12-3 or TRBV12-4 and TRBJ2-2, with a tentative D call TRBD2 (6 bases). The CDR3 is 13 amino acids. V was cut by 3 bases and J by 8 bases, with 10 bases left in between. CDR3 sequence: CASSLREAGELFF. Written as DNA, the CDR3 is TGTGCCAGCAGTTTGAGGGAGGCTGGGGAGCTGTTTTTT.

V usage is TRBV5-1 and J usage is TRBJ1-1, with D perhaps TRBD1 (5 bases). Trimming shortened V by 5 bases and J by 2 bases, and 19 bases separated the two germline ends. The CDR3 sequence is 16 residues long. Germline assignment: CDR1 SGHRS and CDR2 YFSETQ. The CDR3 protein is CASRKKVQVINTEAFF. The CDR3 region has the DNA TGCGCCAGCAGGAAGAAGGTACAGGTAATTAACACTGAAGCTTTCTTT.

This chain links TRBV5-1 with TRBJ1-1; the D is unclear. The CDR3 is 15 amino acids. Trimming cost V 8 bases and J 3 bases, with 20 bases left between them. The germline V gene encodes CDR1 SGHRS and CDR2 YFSETQ. The CDR3 loop reads CASNRVGGSHTEAFF. In DNA form, the CDR3 reads TGCGCCAGTAACCGGGTGGGTGGGAGCCACACTGAAGCTTTCTTT.

This chain uses TRBV6-6 with TRBJ1-4, with D uncertain. The V gene's germline CDR1 is MNHNY and CDR2 SVGAGI (reference sequence). The CDR3 loop spans 15 amino acids. The ends were cut back, 4 bases at V and 0 bases at J, with 9 bases in the middle. The CDR3 nucleotides are TGTGCCAGCAGTTCATACAGCGCAACTAATGAAAAACTGTTTTTT. Translation: CASSSYSATNEKLFF.

This clone came up once. The J gene is TRBJ1-2, the V gene TRBV6-6, with D perhaps TRBD1 (6 bases). Trimming took 6 bases from V and 3 from J, leaving 17 bases between them. CDR1 is MNHNY and CDR2 is SVGAGI in the germline V gene (reference sequence). The CDR3 length is 15 residues. CDR3 protein: CASSPRGGPYYGYTF. CDR3 DNA: TGTGCCAGCAGCCCCCGTGGGGGCCCATACTATGGCTACACCTTC.

The chain is built from TRBV28 and TRBJ2-7; 9 bases align to TRBD1. The CDR3 totals 15 residues. The ends lost 6 bases at V and 3 bases at J; junction bases unmatched: 9. The V gene's germline CDR1 is MDHEN and CDR2 SYDVKM. The CDR3 loop is CASRTGTGIDYEQYF. CDR3 in DNA: TGTGCCAGCAGAACCGGGACAGGGATAGACTACGAGCAGTACTTC.

This sequence joins TRBV2 and TRBJ1-2, with D maybe TRBD1 (5 bases). CDR3 length: 14 amino acids. Trimming pared 3 bases from V and 1 base from J, leaving 9 bases between. Germline V lookup: CDR1 SNHLY, CDR2 FYNNEI. In nucleotides, the CDR3 is TGTGCCAGCAGTGATGGGGCAGTTAACTATGGCTACACCTTC. Protein product: CASSDGAVNYGYTF.

This chain joins TRBV5-4 and TRBJ2-7; 8 nucleotides match TRBD2. This CDR3 has 15 amino acids. The V and J ends lost 0 bases and 2 bases, in that order; junction bases with no gene match: 4. Germline assignment: CDR1 SGHNT and CDR2 YYREEE (reference sequence). The CDR3 sequence is CASSLAPAGAYEQYF. CDR3 in DNA: TGTGCCAGCAGCTTGGCTCCAGCGGGGGCCTACGAGCAGTACTTC.

The chain links TRBV18 to TRBJ1-1; maybe TRBD1 (5 bases). V lost 3 bases, J lost 6 bases, and 11 bases lay in between. CDR1 and CDR2 from the germline V gene are KGHSH and LQKENI. The CDR3 consists of 13 residues. The CDR3 nucleotides read TGTGCCAGCTCACCCCCGTGGGGCTCTGAAGCTTTCTTT. Translated, it gives CASSPPWGSEAFF.

The gene calls are TRBV20-1 and TRBJ1-5; D call uncertain. Germline lookup yields CDR1 DFQATT and CDR2 SNEGSKA (reference sequence). This CDR3 is 9 amino acids long. V lost 7 bases and J 6 bases, leaving 4 bases between the germline ends. The CDR3 DNA follows: TGCAGTGTCGGTCAGCCCCAGCATTTT. It translates to CSVGQPQHF.

V usage is TRBV7-3 and J usage is TRBJ2-1, with a possible D match to TRBD1 (6 bases). The V end was cut by 1 base, the J end by 6 bases, with 13 bases between. The CDR3 is 15 residues long. Germline loops: CDR1 SGHTA, CDR2 FQGTGA. The CDR3 DNA reads TGTGCCAGCAGCTTAAGGCCAGGGGCGGGCAATGAGCAGTTCTTC. Translating it yields CASSLRPGAGNEQFF.

The V gene is TRBV27, the J gene TRBJ2-7, with 8 nucleotides matching TRBD2. The CDR3 extends over 16 amino acids. The V and J ends lost 5 bases and 1 base, in that order; junction bases with no gene match: 10. Germline lookup yields CDR1 MNHEY and CDR2 SMNVEV (reference sequence). CDR3 in amino acids: CASSGRAGVKSYEQYF. CDR3 in DNA: TGTGCCAGCAGTGGCCGAGCGGGAGTTAAATCCTACGAGCAGTACTTC.

The CDR3 sequence: CASSPPNRAAQPQHF. CDR3 sequence (DNA): TGTGCCAGCTCACCACCTAACAGGGCAGCTCAGCCCCAGCATTTT. This chain uses TRBV18 with TRBJ1-5; perhaps TRBD1 as D (6 bases). This CDR3 has 15 amino acids. Germline V CDR1 and CDR2: KGHSH, LQKENI. Deletions cut 0 bases from V and 6 bases from J, with 12 bases between. Using reference TRBV18 and TRBJ1-5 for the parts outside the CDR3, the full variable domain is NAGVMQNPRHLVRRRGQEARLRCSPMKGHSHVYWYRQLPEEGLKFMVYLQKENIIDESGMPKERFSAEFPKEGPSILRIQQVVRGDSAAYFCASSPPNRAAQPQHFGDGTRLSIL.

For this clone: The sample contains more than one DNA sequence encoding this CDR3. The chain joins TRBV6-5 to TRBJ2-2; D is perhaps TRBD1 (6 bases). Germline V gene lookup returns CDR1 MNHEY and CDR2 SVGAGI. The V and J ends lost 4 bases and 1 base respectively, with 7 bases between them. The CDR3 extends over 14 amino acids. DNA for the CDR3: TGTGCCAGCAGTTTACAGGGGAACACCGGGGAGCTGTTTTTT. It encodes CASSLQGNTGELFF.